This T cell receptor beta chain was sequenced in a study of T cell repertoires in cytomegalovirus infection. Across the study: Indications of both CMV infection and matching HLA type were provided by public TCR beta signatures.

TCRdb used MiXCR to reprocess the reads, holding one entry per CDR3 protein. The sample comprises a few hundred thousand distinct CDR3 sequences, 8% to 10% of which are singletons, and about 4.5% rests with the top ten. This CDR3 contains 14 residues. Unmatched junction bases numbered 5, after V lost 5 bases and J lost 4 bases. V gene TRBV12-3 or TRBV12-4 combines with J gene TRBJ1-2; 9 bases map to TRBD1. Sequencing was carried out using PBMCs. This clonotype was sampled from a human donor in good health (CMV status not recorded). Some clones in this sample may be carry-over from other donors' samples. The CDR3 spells CASSQRDRAYGYTF. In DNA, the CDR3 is TGTGCCAGCAGTCAACGGGACAGGGCCTATGGCTACACCTTC.